The clone carrying this T cell receptor (beta chain) occurred once. The CDR3 consists of 13 residues. V gave up 0 bases and J gave up 2 bases, with 4 bases separating them. CDR1 is LNHDA and CDR2 is SQIVND in the germline V gene (reference sequence). This entry belongs to a study of blood T cell repertoires in COVID-19. About the research overall: Sources were T cells, B-cell-depleted T cells, or PBMCs; the material itself was cDNA or gDNA.

Repertoires were generated with immunoSEQ multiplex PCR, while TCRdb's copy carries only in-frame clones and drops some. The profile shows roughly 230,000 clones, around 89% of them singletons. This rearrangement joins TRBV19 to TRBJ1-2, with unresolved D. Source material: peripheral blood. This TCR was recovered from a man between 65 and 80 years old with acute or convalescent COVID-19. The CDR3 DNA follows: TGTGCCAGTAGTATAGACGGGAACTATGGCTACACCTTC. Its protein product is CASSIDGNYGYTF. The whole variable domain, remainder taken from reference TRBV19 and TRBJ1-2, is DGGITQSPKYLFRKEGQNVTLSCEQNLNHDAMYWYRQDPGQGLRLIYYSQIVNDFQKGDIAEGYSVSREKKESFPLTVTSAQKNPTAFYLCASSIDGNYGYTFGSGTRLTVV.